The 9 T cell receptor beta chains below come from one sample, sequenced in a study of vaccination and CD4 T cells after COVID-19. No antigen has been identified for these receptors. With the Oncomine TCR Beta short-read assay, DNA from cultured CD4+ T cells was sequenced. TCRdb passed the PCR reads through MiXCR, listing each CDR3 protein once. This sample has about 28,000 distinct CDR3 sequences; roughly 57% occur once, and the top ten carry about 15%. As for treatment: approximately 9-day PBMC culture with coronavirus spike peptide pools or control peptides (ViraFEST assay). Sequencing was performed on CD4+ T cells from blood, cultured in vitro, taken after SARS-CoV-2 vaccination. The receptors shown here come from a human donor who received a COVID-19 vaccine.

This clonotype was seen a few times. This sequence joins TRBV12-3 or TRBV12-4 and TRBJ1-1, with D perhaps TRBD1 (6 bases). Trimming shortened V by 7 bases and J by 6 bases, and 24 bases separated the two germline ends. The CDR3 spans 16 residues. The CDR3 here is CASIPRGGGIFAEAFF. The CDR3 nucleotides read TGTGCCAGCATTCCCCGGGGGGGGGGCATATTTGCTGAAGCTTTCTTT.

V is TRBV7-3 and J is TRBJ2-1, with 9 bases aligning to TRBD1. Germline V gene data show CDR1 as SGHTA and CDR2 as FQGTGA. The J segment lost 5 bases and the V segment lost 5 bases, leaving 4 bases of the junction unmatched. The CDR3 runs to 14 residues. As DNA, the CDR3 is TGTGCCAGCAGCCATACAGGGGGCAACAATGAGCAGTTCTTC. Its translation is CASSHTGGNNEQFF. Using reference TRBV7-3 and TRBJ2-1 for the parts outside the CDR3, the full variable domain is GAGVSQTPSNKVTEKGKYVELRCDPISGHTALYWYRQSLGQGPEFLIYFQGTGAADDSGLPNDRFFAVRPEGSVSTLKIQRTERGDSAVYLCASSHTGGNNEQFFGPGTRLTVL.

The CDR3 sequence is CASSLQGANYGYTF. For the CDR3, the DNA is TGCGCCAGCAGCCTACAGGGAGCAAACTATGGCTACACCTTC. V gene TRBV5-1 combines with J gene TRBJ1-2; tentatively, D is TRBD1 (6 bases). The germline V gene has CDR1 SGHRS and CDR2 YFSETQ. The CDR3 length is 14 residues. V lost 4 bases, J lost 2 bases, and 12 bases lay in between.

The count of this clonotype is one. The chain has TRBV24-1 and TRBJ1-5; D remains ambiguous. V gave up 2 bases and J gave up 8 bases, with 9 bases separating them. Germline V gene sequence: CDR1 KGHDR, CDR2 SFDVKD. This CDR3 contains 13 residues. This CDR3 reads CATSDSNQEPQHF. The CDR3 nucleotides read TGTGCCACCAGTGATTCGAACCAGGAGCCCCAGCATTTT.

The rearrangement links TRBV2 to TRBJ2-4; D remains ambiguous. V lost 5 bases to trimming and J lost 6 bases, with 8 bases between them. The CDR3 has 12 residues. The germline V gene has CDR1 SNHLY and CDR2 FYNNEI. The CDR3 is CASSRNTNIQYF. As DNA, the CDR3 is TGTGCCAGCAGTCGGAACACAAACATTCAGTACTTC.

The V and J genes are TRBV12-3 or TRBV12-4 and TRBJ2-7; weak D call: TRBD1 (7 bases). Trimming removed 3 bases from V and 4 bases from J, with 16 bases in between. This CDR3 contains 15 residues. Here the CDR3 DNA reads TGTGCCAGCAGTTTCGGCGGGACAGAAGGGTACGAGCAGTACTTC. Amino acid sequence: CASSFGGTEGYEQYF.

DNA of the CDR3: TGTGCCAGCAGCCTCCGACAGACAAACACCGGGGAGCTGTTTTTT. It yields the protein CASSLRQTNTGELFF. The gene calls are TRBV9 and TRBJ2-2; TRBD1 might be the D (5 bases). Germline V lookup: CDR1 SGDLS, CDR2 YYNGEE. The CDR3 consists of 15 residues. Trimming took off 4 bases at V and 2 bases at J, with 12 bases between the two ends.

The chain joins TRBV6-2 or TRBV6-3 to TRBJ2-2, with TRBD2 matching over 7 bases. The CDR3 runs 15 residues. Germline trimming cut 7 bases from V and 5 bases from J; bases unmatched to any gene: 10. Per germline, CDR1 MNHEY and CDR2 SVGEGT. Here the CDR3 DNA reads TGTGCCAGCACCCCGAAGCGGGGAGGTACCGGGGAGCTGTTTTTT. Encoded protein: CASTPKRGGTGELFF.

This clonotype was recorded once. The chain employs TRBV21-1 and TRBJ1-2; the table's D call of TRBD1 was not tested on the DNA. TRBV21-1 is shown as a pseudogene. The CDR3 contains 14 residues. The CDR3 bases are TGTGCCAGCAGCAAAAGACAGGGGGCAAGGGGCTACACCTTC. Its translation is CASSKRQGARGYTF.